The clone carrying this TCR beta chain has just a few counts. Its antigen is not known. The record originates from a study of T-cell memory formation after mild COVID-19. On the study more broadly: TCR clustering was largely donor specific. General study findings and limits: The study detected some responding clones in pre-infection memory, suggesting cross-reactive memory joined. Contracting CD4+ clones were located mainly in CM and EM, and CD8+ clones in EMRA.

TCRdb redid the calling of the 5' RACE reads with MiXCR, one entry per CDR3 protein. The sample records some 300,000 distinct CDR3 sequences, roughly 21% being singletons. Input material: PBMCs or a T cell subset sorted from them (not recorded which). This TCR derives from a man aged 18 to 29 who had mild COVID-19 (a few samples of this study predate the infection). Cell type and time point are not known.

CDR3 sequence (DNA): TGCGCCAGCAGCCCCCTCTGGGGGGGCGCCTTGGTCAAAAACATTCAGTACTTC. Translation gives CASSPLWGGALVKNIQYF. The rearrangement joins TRBV5-1 to TRBJ2-4; possibly TRBD2 for D (7 bases). V was clipped by 4 bases and J by 3 bases, with 23 bases between them. This CDR3 is built from 18 residues. Germline CDR1 reads SGHRS; CDR2 reads YFSETQ.